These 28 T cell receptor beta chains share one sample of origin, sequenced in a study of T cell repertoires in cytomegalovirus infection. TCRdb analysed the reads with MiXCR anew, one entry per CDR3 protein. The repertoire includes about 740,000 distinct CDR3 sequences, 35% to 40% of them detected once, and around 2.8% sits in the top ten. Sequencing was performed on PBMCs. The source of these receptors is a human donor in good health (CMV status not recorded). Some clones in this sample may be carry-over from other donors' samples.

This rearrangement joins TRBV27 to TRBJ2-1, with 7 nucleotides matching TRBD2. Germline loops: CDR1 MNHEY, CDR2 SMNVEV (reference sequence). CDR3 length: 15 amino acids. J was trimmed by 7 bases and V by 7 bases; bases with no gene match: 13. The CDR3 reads CASTLKRGGLNEQFF. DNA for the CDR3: TGTGCCAGCACGTTAAAGCGGGGAGGGTTAAATGAGCAGTTCTTC.

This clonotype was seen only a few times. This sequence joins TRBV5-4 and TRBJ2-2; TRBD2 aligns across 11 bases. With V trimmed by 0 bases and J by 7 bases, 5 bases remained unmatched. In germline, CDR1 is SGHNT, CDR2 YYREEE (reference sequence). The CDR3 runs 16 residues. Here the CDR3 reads CASSLELAGVGGELFF. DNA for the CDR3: TGTGCCAGCAGCTTGGAACTAGCGGGAGTGGGCGGGGAGCTGTTTTTT.

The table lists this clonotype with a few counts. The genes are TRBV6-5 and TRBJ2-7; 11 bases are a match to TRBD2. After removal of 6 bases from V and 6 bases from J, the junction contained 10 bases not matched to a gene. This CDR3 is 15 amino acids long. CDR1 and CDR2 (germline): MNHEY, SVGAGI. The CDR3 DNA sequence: TGTGCCAGCAGCTCTCCGGGACTAGCGGTTGGCGAGCAGTACTTC. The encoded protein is CASSSPGLAVGEQYF.

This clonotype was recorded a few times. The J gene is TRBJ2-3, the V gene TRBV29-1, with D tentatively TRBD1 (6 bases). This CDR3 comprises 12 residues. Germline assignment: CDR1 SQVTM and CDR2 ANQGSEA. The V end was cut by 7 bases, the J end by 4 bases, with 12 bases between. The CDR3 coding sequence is TGCAGCGCTGACAGGACCCCAGATACGCAGTATTTT. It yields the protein CSADRTPDTQYF.

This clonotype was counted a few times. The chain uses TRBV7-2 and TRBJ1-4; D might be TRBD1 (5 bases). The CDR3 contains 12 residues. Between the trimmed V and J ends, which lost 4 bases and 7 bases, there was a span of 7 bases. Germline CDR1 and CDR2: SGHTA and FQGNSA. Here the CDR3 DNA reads TGTGCCAGCAGCTGGGACGGTGAAAAACTGTTTTTT. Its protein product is CASSWDGEKLFF.

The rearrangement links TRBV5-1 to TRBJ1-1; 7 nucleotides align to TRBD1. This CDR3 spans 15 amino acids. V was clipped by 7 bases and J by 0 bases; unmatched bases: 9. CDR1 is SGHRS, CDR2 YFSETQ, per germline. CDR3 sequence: CASHTGDTMNTEAFF. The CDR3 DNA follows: TGCGCCAGCCACACAGGGGATACTATGAACACTGAAGCTTTCTTT.

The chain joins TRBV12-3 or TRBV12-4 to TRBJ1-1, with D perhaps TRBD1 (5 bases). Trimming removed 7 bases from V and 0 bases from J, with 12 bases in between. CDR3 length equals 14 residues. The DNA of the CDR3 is TGTGCCAGCACCCTGGGACTATTGAACACTGAAGCTTTCTTT. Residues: CASTLGLLNTEAFF.

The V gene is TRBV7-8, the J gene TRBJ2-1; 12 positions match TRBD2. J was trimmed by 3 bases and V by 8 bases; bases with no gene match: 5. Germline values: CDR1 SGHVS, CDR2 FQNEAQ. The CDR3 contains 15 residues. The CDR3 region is CASETSGSIYNEQFF. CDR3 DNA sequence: TGTGCCAGCGAGACTAGCGGGAGCATCTACAATGAGCAGTTCTTC.

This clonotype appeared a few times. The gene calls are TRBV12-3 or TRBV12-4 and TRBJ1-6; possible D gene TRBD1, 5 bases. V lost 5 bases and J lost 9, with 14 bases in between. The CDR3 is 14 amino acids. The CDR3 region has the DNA TGTGCCAGCAGTCCCGGGACCGACAGTTCACCCCTCCACTTT. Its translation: CASSPGTDSSPLHF.

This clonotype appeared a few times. The DNA of the CDR3 is TGTGCCAGCACCCAGGGAAGGGGAGTCCAAGAGACCCAGTACTTC. It is translated as CASTQGRGVQETQYF. This sequence joins TRBV5-4 and TRBJ2-5, with D perhaps matching TRBD1 or TRBD2 (5 bases each). This CDR3 has 15 residues. Germline V lookup: CDR1 SGHNT, CDR2 YYREEE (reference sequence). Trimming stripped 6 bases from V and 1 base from J, with 16 bases between.

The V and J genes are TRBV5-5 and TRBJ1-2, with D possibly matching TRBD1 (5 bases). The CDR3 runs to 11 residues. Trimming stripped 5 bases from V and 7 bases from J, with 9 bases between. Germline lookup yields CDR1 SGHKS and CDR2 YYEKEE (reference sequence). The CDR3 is CASSFDSGYTF. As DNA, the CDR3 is TGTGCCAGCAGTTTCGACAGTGGCTACACCTTC.

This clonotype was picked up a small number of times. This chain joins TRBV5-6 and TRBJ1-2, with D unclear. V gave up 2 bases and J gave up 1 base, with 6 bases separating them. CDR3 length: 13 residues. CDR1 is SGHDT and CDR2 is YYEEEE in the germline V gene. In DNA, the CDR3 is TGTGCCAGCAGCTTACGACTTAACTATGGCTACACCTTC. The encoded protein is CASSLRLNYGYTF.

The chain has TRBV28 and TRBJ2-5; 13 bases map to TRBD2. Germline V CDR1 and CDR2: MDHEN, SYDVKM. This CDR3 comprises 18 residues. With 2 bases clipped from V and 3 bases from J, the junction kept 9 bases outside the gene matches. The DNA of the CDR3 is TGTGCCAGCAGTTTAACGTGGACTAGCGGGGGACTCGAAGAGACCCAGTACTTC. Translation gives CASSLTWTSGGLEETQYF.

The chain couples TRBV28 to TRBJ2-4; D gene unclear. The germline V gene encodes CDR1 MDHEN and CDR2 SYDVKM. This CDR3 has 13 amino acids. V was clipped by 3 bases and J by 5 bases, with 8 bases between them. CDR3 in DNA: TGTGCCAGCAGTTTGTGGCAGGAAAACATTCAGTACTTC. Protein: CASSLWQENIQYF.

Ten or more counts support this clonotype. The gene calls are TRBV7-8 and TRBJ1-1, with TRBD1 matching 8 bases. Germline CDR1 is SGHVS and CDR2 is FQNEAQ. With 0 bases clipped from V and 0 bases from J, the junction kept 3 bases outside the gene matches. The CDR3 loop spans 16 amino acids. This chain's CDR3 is CASSLAETGVNTEAFF. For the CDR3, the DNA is TGTGCCAGCAGCTTAGCCGAGACAGGGGTGAACACTGAAGCTTTCTTT.

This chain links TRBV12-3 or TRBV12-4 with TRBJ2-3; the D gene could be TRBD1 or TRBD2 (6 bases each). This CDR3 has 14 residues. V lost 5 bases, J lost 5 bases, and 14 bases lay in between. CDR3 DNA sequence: TGTGCCAGCAGTCAAGGGGGGAGTAGAGATACGCAGTATTTT. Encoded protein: CASSQGGSRDTQYF.

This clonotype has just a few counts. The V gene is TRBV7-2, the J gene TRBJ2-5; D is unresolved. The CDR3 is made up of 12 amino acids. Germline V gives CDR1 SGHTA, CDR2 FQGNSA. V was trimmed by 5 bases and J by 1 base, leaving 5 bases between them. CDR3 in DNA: TGTGCCAGCAGCAGTACCCAAGAGACCCAGTACTTC. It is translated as CASSSTQETQYF.

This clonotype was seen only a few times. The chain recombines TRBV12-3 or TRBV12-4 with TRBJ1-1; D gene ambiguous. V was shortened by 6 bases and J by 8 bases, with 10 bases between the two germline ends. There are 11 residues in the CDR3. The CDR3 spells CASRTRREAFF. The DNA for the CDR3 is TGTGCCAGCAGGACACGGAGGGAAGCTTTCTTT.

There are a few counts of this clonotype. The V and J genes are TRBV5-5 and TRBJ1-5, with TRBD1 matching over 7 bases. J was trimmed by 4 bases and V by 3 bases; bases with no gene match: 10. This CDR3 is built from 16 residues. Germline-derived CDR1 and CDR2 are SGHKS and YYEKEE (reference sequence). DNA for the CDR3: TGTGCCAGCAGCTCGGACAGGTCCTCTTTGAATCAGCCCCAGCATTTT. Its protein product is CASSSDRSSLNQPQHF.

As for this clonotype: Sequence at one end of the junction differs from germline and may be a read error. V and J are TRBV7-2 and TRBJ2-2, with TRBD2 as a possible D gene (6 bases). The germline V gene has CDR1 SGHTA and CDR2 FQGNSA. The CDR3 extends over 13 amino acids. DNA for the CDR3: TGTGACAGCAGCTTGTGGGGGGCCGGGGAGCTGTTTTTT. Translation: CDSSLWGAGELFF.

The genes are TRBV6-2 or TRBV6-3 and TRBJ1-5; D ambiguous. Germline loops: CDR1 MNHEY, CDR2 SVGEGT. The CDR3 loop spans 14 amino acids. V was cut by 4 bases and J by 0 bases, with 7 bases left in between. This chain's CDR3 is CASSSEYSNQPQHF. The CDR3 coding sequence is TGTGCCAGCAGTTCAGAGTATAGCAATCAGCCCCAGCATTTT.

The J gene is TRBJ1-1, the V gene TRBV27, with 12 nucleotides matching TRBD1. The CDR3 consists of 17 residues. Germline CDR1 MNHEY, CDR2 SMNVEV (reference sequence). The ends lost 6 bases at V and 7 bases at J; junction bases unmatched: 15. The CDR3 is CASSNDRDRGPAGEAFF. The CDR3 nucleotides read TGTGCCAGCAGCAATGACCGGGACAGGGGGCCGGCGGGTGAAGCTTTCTTT.

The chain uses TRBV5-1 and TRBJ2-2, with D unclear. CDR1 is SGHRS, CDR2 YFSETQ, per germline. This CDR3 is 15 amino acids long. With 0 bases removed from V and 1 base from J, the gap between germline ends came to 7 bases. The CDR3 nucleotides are TGCGCCAGCAGCTTGGCCGGAGAGAACACCGGGGAGCTGTTTTTT. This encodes CASSLAGENTGELFF. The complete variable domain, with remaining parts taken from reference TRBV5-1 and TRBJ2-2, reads KAGVTQTPRYLIKTRGQQVTLSCSPISGHRSVSWYQQTPGQGLQFLFEYFSETQRNKGNFPGRFSGRQFSNSRSEMNVSTLELGDSALYLCASSLAGENTGELFFGEGSRLTVL.

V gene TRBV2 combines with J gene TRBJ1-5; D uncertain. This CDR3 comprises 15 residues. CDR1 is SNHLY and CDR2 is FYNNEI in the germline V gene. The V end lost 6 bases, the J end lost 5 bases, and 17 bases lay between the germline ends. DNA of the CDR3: TGTGCCAGCAGCCCCTCAGGACGAAGGGATCAGCCCCAGCATTTT. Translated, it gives CASSPSGRRDQPQHF. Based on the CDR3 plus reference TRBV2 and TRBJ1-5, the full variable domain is EPEVTQTPSHQVTQMGQEVILRCVPISNHLYFYWYRQILGQKVEFLVSFYNNEISEKSEIFDDQFSVERPDGSNFTLKIRSTKLEDSAMYFCASSPSGRRDQPQHFGDGTRLSIL.

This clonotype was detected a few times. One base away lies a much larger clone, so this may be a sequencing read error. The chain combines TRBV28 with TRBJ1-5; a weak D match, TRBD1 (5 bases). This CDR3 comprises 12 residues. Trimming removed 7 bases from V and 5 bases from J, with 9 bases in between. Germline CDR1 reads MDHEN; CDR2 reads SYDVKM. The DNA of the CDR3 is TGTGCCAGCAAGCAGGGATATCAGCCCCAGCATTTT. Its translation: CASKQGYQPQHF.

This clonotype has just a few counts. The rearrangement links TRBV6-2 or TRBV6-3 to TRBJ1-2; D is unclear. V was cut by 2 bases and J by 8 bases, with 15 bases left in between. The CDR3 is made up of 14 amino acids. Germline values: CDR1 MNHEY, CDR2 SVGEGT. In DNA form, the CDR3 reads TGTGCCAGCAGTTACGATAGGCCCCTCGGGGGCTACACCTTC. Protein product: CASSYDRPLGGYTF.

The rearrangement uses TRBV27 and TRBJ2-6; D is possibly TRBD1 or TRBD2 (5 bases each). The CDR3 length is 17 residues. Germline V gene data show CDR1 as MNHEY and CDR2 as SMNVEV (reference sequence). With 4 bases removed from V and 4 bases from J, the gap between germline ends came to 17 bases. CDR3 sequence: CASSSNRGVYGANVLTF. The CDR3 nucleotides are TGTGCCAGCAGTTCCAACAGAGGGGTGTACGGGGCCAACGTCCTGACTTTC. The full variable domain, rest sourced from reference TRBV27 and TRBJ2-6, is EAQVTQNPRYLITVTGKKLTVTCSQNMNHEYMSWYRQDPGLGLRQIYYSMNVEVTDKGDVPEGYKVSRKEKRNFPLILESPSPNQTSLYFCASSSNRGVYGANVLTFGAGSRLTVL.

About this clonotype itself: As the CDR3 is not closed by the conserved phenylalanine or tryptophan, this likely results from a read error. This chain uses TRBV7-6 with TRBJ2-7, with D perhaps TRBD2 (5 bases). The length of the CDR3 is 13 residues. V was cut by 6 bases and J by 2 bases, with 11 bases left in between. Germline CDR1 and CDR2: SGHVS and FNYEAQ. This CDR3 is CASSRGLAYEQYL. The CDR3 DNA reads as TGTGCCAGCAGTCGTGGACTGGCCTACGAGCAGTACCTC.